A single sample is the source of the 26 T cell receptor beta chains below, sequenced in a study of T cell repertoires in cytomegalovirus infection. TCRdb ran MiXCR on the reads and lists one entry per CDR3 protein. The table includes approximately 630,000 distinct CDR3 sequences, about 24% detected once. The source material was CD8+ T cells from PBMCs. These receptors came from a human donor in good health (CMV status not recorded). Some clones in this sample may be carry-over from other donors' samples.

This clonotype was detected only a few times. J is TRBJ1-2 and V is TRBV19, with TRBD1 identical over 9 bases. V lost 7 bases and J lost 3; bases outside the gene matches: 3. Per the germline V gene, CDR1 is LNHDA and CDR2 is SQIVND (reference sequence). This CDR3 has 13 amino acids. CDR3 DNA: TGTGCCAGTACCCGGACAGGGGACTATGGCTACACCTTC. Translating it yields CASTRTGDYGYTF.

This clonotype was observed a few times. The chain carries TRBV6-4 and TRBJ1-1; D is uncertain. V was trimmed by 4 bases and J by 5 bases, leaving 11 bases between them. Germline lookup yields CDR1 MRHNA and CDR2 SNTAGT. This CDR3 comprises 13 residues. Here the CDR3 reads CASSGPGRTEAFF. In DNA form, the CDR3 reads TGTGCCAGCAGTGGACCGGGAAGGACTGAAGCTTTCTTT.

A word on this clonotype: A much larger clone lies a single base off, so this may be a read error. The J gene is TRBJ1-5, the V gene TRBV7-6; 8 nucleotides match TRBD1. Per germline, CDR1 SGHVS and CDR2 FNYEAQ. The CDR3 runs 17 residues. The CDR3 DNA reads TGTGCCAACAGCTTGGGGATACAGGGGGAATCCAATCAGCCCCAGCATTTT. Translated: CANSLGIQGESNQPQHF.

The chain's CDR3 is CASRFIWVGSQSGNEQFF. Written as DNA, the CDR3 is TGTGCCAGCAGATTTATATGGGTTGGCAGTCAATCGGGCAATGAGCAGTTCTTC. The gene calls are TRBV7-2 and TRBJ2-1; no reliable D call. The CDR3 consists of 18 residues. Trimming left V 6 bases short and J 6 bases short, with 27 bases between. In germline, CDR1 is SGHTA, CDR2 FQGNSA.

The chain joins TRBV12-3 or TRBV12-4 to TRBJ2-7, with D unresolved. The V end was cut by 3 bases, the J end by 1 base, with 13 bases between. CDR3 length: 15 residues. The CDR3 loop is CASSFNLPPSYEQYF. CDR3 in DNA: TGTGCCAGCAGTTTTAATTTACCACCTTCCTACGAGCAGTACTTC.

This clonotype turned up a few times. J is TRBJ2-3 and V is TRBV15; perhaps TRBD1 as D (6 bases). The CDR3 totals 15 residues. V lost 8 bases, J lost 0 bases, and 15 bases lay in between. CDR1 is LNHNV, CDR2 YYDKDF, per germline (reference sequence). The CDR3: CATQTGRGSTDTQYF. DNA of the CDR3: TGTGCCACCCAGACAGGTCGGGGCAGCACAGATACGCAGTATTTT.

The chain recombines TRBV11-2 with TRBJ2-7; D is uncertain. Trimming cost V 2 bases and J 0 bases, with 11 bases left between them. The CDR3 totals 15 residues. In germline, CDR1 is SGHAT, CDR2 FQNNGV. The CDR3 DNA follows: TGTGCCAGCAGCTTACAGATGTTAAGCTCCTACGAGCAGTACTTC. It codes for CASSLQMLSSYEQYF.

This clonotype was counted many times. This chain joins TRBV12-3 or TRBV12-4 and TRBJ1-1; 8 bases map to TRBD1. The CDR3 runs to 13 residues. The J segment lost 4 bases and the V segment lost 5 bases, leaving 3 bases of the junction unmatched. The DNA of the CDR3 is TGTGCCAGCAGTCTTCAGGGGGCCACTGAAGCTTTCTTT. It yields the protein CASSLQGATEAFF.

This clonotype was seen many times. The chain uses TRBV12-3 or TRBV12-4 and TRBJ2-1; no firm D call. The CDR3 length is 15 residues. The V and J ends lost 0 bases and 6 bases respectively, with 12 bases between them. CDR3 loop: CASSLAPFAINEQFF. The CDR3 coding sequence is TGTGCCAGCAGTTTAGCTCCCTTCGCGATCAATGAGCAGTTCTTC.

This clonotype has ten or more counts. The chain couples TRBV7-2 to TRBJ2-5, with TRBD1 matching 8 bases. V lost 3 bases to trimming and J lost 4 bases; unmatched junction nucleotides: 4. CDR3 length equals 14 residues. Germline-derived CDR1 and CDR2 are SGHTA and FQGNSA. The CDR3 loop reads CASSFGQGGETQYF. CDR3 nucleotide sequence: TGTGCCAGCAGCTTCGGACAGGGAGGAGAGACCCAGTACTTC.

This clonotype was picked up a small number of times. The rearrangement links TRBV7-9 to TRBJ1-1; D is possibly TRBD1 (6 bases). CDR1 and CDR2 from the germline V gene are SEHNR and FQNEAQ (reference sequence). The CDR3 extends over 11 amino acids. CDR3 nucleotides: TGTGCGGGCAGGGGAGGCGCTGAAGCTTTCTTT. It specifies CAGRGGAEAFF.

The V and J genes are TRBV10-3 and TRBJ1-2, with a possible D match to TRBD1 (5 bases). Germline-derived CDR1 and CDR2 are ENHRY and SYGVKD. The CDR3 has 17 residues. V was pared by 2 bases and J by 3 bases, with 19 bases between. The CDR3 is CAISETSDRRGDYGYTF. CDR3 DNA: TGTGCCATCAGTGAGACATCGGATCGTCGAGGGGACTATGGCTACACCTTC.

Only a few counts were recorded for this clonotype. The V and J genes are TRBV12-3 or TRBV12-4 and TRBJ2-7; D uncertain. The CDR3 runs to 13 residues. Trimming cost V 5 bases and J 4 bases, with 12 bases left between them. This chain's CDR3 is CASSPNGNYEQYV. The CDR3 nucleotides are TGTGCCAGCAGTCCAAACGGCAATTACGAGCAGTACGTC.

The V gene is TRBV6-1, the J gene TRBJ2-1, with 8 positions matching TRBD2. The germline V gene encodes CDR1 MNHNS and CDR2 SASEGT. V lost 11 bases to trimming and J lost 8 bases; unmatched junction nucleotides: 14. The CDR3 is made up of 14 amino acids. DNA of the CDR3: TGTGCCTCTCAAACGGGGGGGGCCAGGGATGAGCAGTTCTTC. Translating gives CASQTGGARDEQFF.

This sequence joins TRBV20-1 and TRBJ2-7, with D perhaps matching TRBD1 (6 bases). The germline gives CDR1 DFQATT, CDR2 SNEGSKA (reference sequence). The ends were cut back, 0 bases at V and 2 bases at J, with 11 bases in the middle. The CDR3 sequence is 14 residues long. CDR3 sequence (DNA): TGCAGTGCTAGAGATGTCGCAGGGGCCTACGAGCAGTACGTC. This sequence encodes CSARDVAGAYEQYV.

This clonotype was picked up many times. The rearrangement uses TRBV10-3 and TRBJ2-7; 7 nucleotides agree with TRBD1. The CDR3 extends over 16 amino acids. The V and J ends lost 7 bases and 0 bases, in that order; junction bases with no gene match: 12. Per the germline V gene, CDR1 is ENHRY and CDR2 is SYGVKD. This CDR3 is CAITAKGTENSYEQYV. The CDR3 nucleotides read TGTGCCATCACCGCAAAGGGGACAGAGAACTCCTACGAGCAGTACGTC.

This clonotype was observed a handful of times. The V and J genes are TRBV28 and TRBJ2-5; 7 positions match TRBD1. Germline CDR1 and CDR2: MDHEN and SYDVKM. The trim removed 5 bases at V and 5 bases at J, leaving 20 bases unmatched. CDR3 length: 18 amino acids. The CDR3 bases are TGTGCCAGCAGTGTCCGCACAGGGGATCCACCAAGTAGGGAGACCCAGTACTTC. This encodes CASSVRTGDPPSRETQYF.

In this sample, this clonotype turned up many times. The chain combines TRBV7-3 with TRBJ1-1; TRBD1 is a possible D gene (5 bases). V shed 2 bases and J shed 3 bases, with 13 bases lying between them. Germline V gene lookup returns CDR1 SGHTA and CDR2 FQGTGA. There are 15 residues in the CDR3. The chain's CDR3 is CASSLEPTGYTEAFF. CDR3 DNA: TGTGCCAGCAGCTTAGAACCAACAGGTTACACTGAAGCTTTCTTT.

This clonotype was seen more than once but under ten times. The V and J genes are TRBV7-2 and TRBJ2-3; TRBD2 aligns across 10 bases. The CDR3 runs to 18 residues. V dropped 3 bases and J dropped 0; count of bases not matched to a gene: 9. Per germline, CDR1 SGHTA and CDR2 FQGNSA. The CDR3 DNA follows: TGTGCCAGCAGCTTCGGAGAGCGGGGGGGCTATAGCACAGATACGCAGTATTTT. Protein sequence: CASSFGERGGYSTDTQYF.

This clonotype was picked up a small number of times. The chain joins TRBV7-6 to TRBJ2-1; 9 nucleotides line up with TRBD1. J gave up 8 bases and V 3 bases, and 5 bases lay outside the gene matches. CDR3 length: 14 residues. Germline assignment: CDR1 SGHVS and CDR2 FNYEAQ. CDR3 loop: CASSLGTGRHEQFF. CDR3 nucleotides: TGTGCCAGCAGCTTGGGGACAGGGCGCCATGAGCAGTTCTTC.

There are many counts of this clonotype. V and J are TRBV6-1 and TRBJ1-2; the D is unclear. The CDR3 loop spans 14 amino acids. The V end lost 1 base, the J end lost 4 bases, and 10 bases lay between the germline ends. Looked up from germline, CDR1 is MNHNS and CDR2 is SASEGT. The CDR3 loop is CASSEEADFYGYTF. In DNA form, the CDR3 reads TGTGCCAGCAGTGAAGAAGCCGACTTCTATGGCTACACCTTC.

This clonotype was found a few times. J is TRBJ1-4 and V is TRBV6-8; possible D gene TRBD1, 5 bases. The ends were cut back, 5 bases at V and 8 bases at J, with 15 bases in the middle. CDR3 length: 14 residues. In germline, CDR1 is MNHGY, CDR2 SAAAGT. The CDR3 reads CASSNQGVGEKLFF. DNA for the CDR3: TGTGCCAGCAGTAACCAGGGTGTAGGAGAAAAACTGTTTTTT.

Ten or more counts support this clonotype. V gene TRBV6-1 combines with J gene TRBJ2-1; 7 bases align to TRBD1. The junction had 6 bases not matched to a gene; V was cut back by 2 bases and J by 2 bases. From germline, CDR1 is MNHNS and CDR2 SASEGT. The CDR3 has 16 amino acids. For the CDR3, the DNA is TGTGCCAGCAGTGAATGGGTGACAGGGACCTACAATGAGCAGTTCTTC. This translates into CASSEWVTGTYNEQFF.

This clonotype was recorded a few times. The chain is built from TRBV2 and TRBJ2-1; 9 bases line up with TRBD2. Trimming removed 7 bases from V and 5 bases from J; junction bases left unmatched: 6. The CDR3 consists of 14 residues. Germline CDR1 reads SNHLY; CDR2 reads FYNNEI. CDR3 region: CASKRAGGHNEQFF. The CDR3 DNA is TGTGCCAGCAAGCGAGCGGGGGGTCACAATGAGCAGTTCTTC. The whole variable domain, filled in from reference TRBV2 and TRBJ2-1, reads EPEVTQTPSHQVTQMGQEVILRCVPISNHLYFYWYRQILGQKVEFLVSFYNNEISEKSEIFDDQFSVERPDGSNFTLKIRSTKLEDSAMYFCASKRAGGHNEQFFGPGTRLTVL.

This clonotype was counted between two and nine times. V and J are TRBV20-1 and TRBJ2-2, with 8 nucleotides matching TRBD2. Germline CDR1 and CDR2: DFQATT and SNEGSKA (reference sequence). After removal of 7 bases from V and 2 bases from J, the junction contained 3 bases not matched to a gene. CDR3 length: 13 residues. The CDR3 DNA follows: TGCAGTGTACTAGCGGCCAACACCGGGGAGCTGTTTTTT. Translation: CSVLAANTGELFF.

The CDR3 loop is CSARGSESYEQYF. DNA of the CDR3: TGCAGTGCACGGGGGTCGGAATCCTACGAGCAGTACTTC. The genes are TRBV20-1 and TRBJ2-7, with D possibly matching TRBD2 (6 bases). Germline V CDR1 and CDR2: DFQATT, SNEGSKA (reference sequence). The CDR3 covers 13 residues. Trimming pared 6 bases from V and 1 base from J, leaving 13 bases between.